This TCR beta chain derives from a study of regulatory T cells in long-lasting Graves disease. In the study overall: In persistent Graves' disease, antithyroid drugs had been taken for over 5 years and TSH receptor antibodies stayed positive.

Study-level findings and limits: Persistent disease favored TRBV28, TRBJ1-2 and TRBJ2-5.

About this clonotype itself: Its specificity is not known.

This CDR3 spans 16 amino acids. Germline loops: CDR1 SEHNR, CDR2 FQNEAQ (reference sequence). Trimming stripped 0 bases from V and 3 bases from J, with 9 bases between. In building TCR beta libraries, iRepertoire HTBI primers were used together with Arm-PCR of CDR3 regions. TCRdb re-called the multiplex PCR reads through MiXCR, storing one row per CDR3 protein. The profile shows roughly 450,000 distinct CDR3 sequences, less than 25% of them singletons. Time point here: persistent/refractory GD, antithyroid drugs over 5 years with positive TRAb. Researchers made the TCR library from RNA that was extracted from PBMCs.

The source material was peripheral blood mononuclear cells (PBMCs), sampled when the disease was refractory, from a patient treated with antithyroid drugs. The source of this sequence is a female donor with Graves disease. V gene TRBV7-9 combines with J gene TRBJ2-6; D not certain. CDR3 DNA sequence: TGTGCCAGCAGCTTAGCGGGTAGTGGTGGGGCCAACGTCCTGACTTTC. Its protein is CASSLAGSGGANVLTF.